A single sample is the source of the 17 T cell receptor beta chains below, sequenced in a study of metastatic and nonmetastatic thyroid tumors. TCRdb used MiXCR to call clones anew from the PCR reads. In the table there are approximately 40,000 clones, around 43% of which are singletons. Patients underwent thyroid surgery, and none had received any treatment before it. The sequenced sample was tumor tissue. The origin of the receptors is a male donor with papillary thyroid cancer or a benign thyroid nodule (not recorded which). Some clones in this sample may be carry-over from other donors' samples.

This clone came up once. The rearrangement joins TRBV20-1 to TRBJ1-1, with 9 bases lining up with TRBD1. Germline V CDR1 and CDR2: DFQATT, SNEGSKA (reference sequence). The CDR3 covers 18 residues. The J segment lost 5 bases and the V segment lost 1 base, leaving 17 bases of the junction unmatched. This chain's CDR3 is CSARGSLGQGPCGTEAFF. DNA of the CDR3: TGCAGTGCTAGAGGAAGTTTGGGACAGGGCCCCTGTGGGACTGAAGCTTTCTTT.

This sequence joins TRBV12-5 and TRBJ2-2; TRBD1 matches at 8 bases. CDR3 size: 15 residues. Germline V gene data show CDR1 as LGHNT and CDR2 as FRNRAP. Trimming took 7 bases from V and 2 from J; bases not matched to a gene: 6. CDR3 bases: TGTGCTAGTGTTCGGACAGGGTCAAACACCGGGGAGCTGTTTTTT. Its protein is CASVRTGSNTGELFF.

J is TRBJ1-2 and V is TRBV7-9; D not resolved. The V and J ends lost 6 bases and 6 bases respectively, with 14 bases between them. The CDR3 length is 13 residues. Per germline, CDR1 SEHNR and CDR2 FQNEAQ (reference sequence). The CDR3 bases are TGTGCCAGCAGTTACGGAACCGGCCATGGCTACACCTTC. It encodes CASSYGTGHGYTF.

This clone was observed a few times. This sequence joins TRBV7-2 and TRBJ2-7, with 8 bases that match TRBD2. The CDR3 consists of 15 residues. After removal of 1 base from V and 2 bases from J, the junction contained 4 bases not matched to a gene. CDR1 and CDR2 from the germline V gene are SGHTA and FQGNSA. Here the CDR3 reads CASSLVAGGTYEQYF. The CDR3 DNA is TGTGCCAGCAGCTTAGTCGCGGGGGGAACCTACGAGCAGTACTTC.

A few counts support this clone. The J gene is TRBJ2-2, the V gene TRBV7-9, with D uncertain. There are 13 residues in the CDR3. Looked up from germline, CDR1 is SEHNR and CDR2 is FQNEAQ (reference sequence). V lost 1 base and J lost 6, with 6 bases in between. This CDR3 is CASSLELSGELFF. CDR3 bases: TGTGCCAGCAGCTTAGAGCTCTCCGGGGAGCTGTTTTTT.

There are a few counts of this clone. The rearrangement links TRBV2 to TRBJ2-1; D is possibly TRBD2 (6 bases). V gave up 4 bases and J gave up 0 bases, with 10 bases separating them. The CDR3 length is 15 residues. Germline values: CDR1 SNHLY, CDR2 FYNNEI. The CDR3 DNA reads as TGTGCCAGCAGTGTGCGGGGAAGCTCCTACAATGAGCAGTTCTTC. Its translation is CASSVRGSSYNEQFF.

The CDR3 region has the DNA TGCAGTGCTAGAGCCCGGGACTCTCTCTCCTACAATGAGCAGTTCTTC. Its translation: CSARARDSLSYNEQFF. This chain joins TRBV20-1 and TRBJ2-1; weak D call: TRBD2 (6 bases). Looked up from germline, CDR1 is DFQATT and CDR2 is SNEGSKA (reference sequence). The V and J ends lost 1 base and 0 bases respectively, with 13 bases between them. The CDR3 consists of 16 residues.

The chain links TRBV6-1 to TRBJ2-2; no definite D call. Germline values: CDR1 MNHNS, CDR2 SASEGT. This CDR3 is built from 13 residues. V lost 10 bases and J 2 bases, leaving 11 bases between the germline ends. The CDR3 spells CATFSVNTGELFF. The CDR3 nucleotides read TGTGCCACCTTTAGTGTCAACACCGGGGAGCTGTTTTTT.

This chain joins TRBV4-2 and TRBJ2-7; 11 bases agree with TRBD2. Germline V gene data show CDR1 as LGHNA and CDR2 as YNFKEQ. There are 15 residues in the CDR3. V trimming: 8 bases; J trimming: 0 bases; junction bases outside the gene matches: 6. CDR3 nucleotide sequence: TGTGCCAGCTCAACTAGCGGGAGTAGCTCCTACGAGCAGTACTTC. Translation gives CASSTSGSSSYEQYF.

The CDR3 DNA sequence: TGTGCCACCAGTGATGCAACCACAGATACGCAGTATTTT. It specifies CATSDATTDTQYF. The chain carries TRBV24-1 and TRBJ2-3; D is unresolved. CDR3 length: 13 amino acids. The germline V and J ends were trimmed by 3 bases and 2 bases, with 5 bases remaining between them. Looked up from germline, CDR1 is KGHDR and CDR2 is SFDVKD.

The chain joins TRBV19 to TRBJ2-3, with TRBD1 identical over 10 bases. The CDR3 totals 15 residues. V lost 4 bases to trimming and J lost 4 bases; unmatched junction nucleotides: 5. Germline V gene lookup returns CDR1 LNHDA and CDR2 SQIVND (reference sequence). DNA for the CDR3: TGTGCCAGTAGTACGGGACAGGGGCTTTCAGATACGCAGTATTTT. It translates to CASSTGQGLSDTQYF.

V usage is TRBV20-1 and J usage is TRBJ2-3; D might be TRBD1 (5 bases). This CDR3 comprises 15 residues. Deletions cut 3 bases from V and 2 bases from J, with 15 bases between. Germline V gene sequence: CDR1 DFQATT, CDR2 SNEGSKA (reference sequence). DNA of the CDR3: TGCAGTGCTAGGTGGGGCTGGAGCCTCACAGATACGCAGTATTTT. It yields the protein CSARWGWSLTDTQYF.

This rearrangement joins TRBV6-1 to TRBJ2-3; 7 bases agree with TRBD1. This CDR3 has 14 residues. The J segment lost 4 bases and the V segment lost 3 bases, leaving 4 bases of the junction unmatched. Germline CDR1 is MNHNS and CDR2 is SASEGT. CDR3: CASSDSTGPDTQYF. DNA of the CDR3: TGTGCCAGCAGTGACTCGACAGGGCCAGATACGCAGTATTTT.

The V and J genes are TRBV27 and TRBJ1-1, with D possibly being TRBD1 (6 bases). There are 14 residues in the CDR3. V dropped 2 bases and J dropped 5 bases, with 12 bases sitting between them. Germline CDR1 reads MNHEY; CDR2 reads SMNVEV (reference sequence). The DNA of the CDR3 is TGTGCCAGCAGTTTAATATCAGGGGAGACTGAAGCTTTCTTT. This translates into CASSLISGETEAFF.

This clone has just a few counts. J is TRBJ1-6 and V is TRBV6-1, with 7 bases aligning to TRBD1. The V gene's germline CDR1 is MNHNS and CDR2 SASEGT. Trimming removed 6 bases from V and 9 bases from J; junction bases left unmatched: 11. The CDR3 is made up of 15 amino acids. CDR3 protein: CASSDPFTGASPLHF. In nucleotides, the CDR3 is TGTGCCAGCAGCGACCCTTTTACAGGGGCTTCACCCCTCCACTTT.

The rearrangement uses TRBV20-1 and TRBJ2-3, with D uncertain. The CDR3 runs 14 residues. V dropped 0 bases and J dropped 3 bases, with 10 bases sitting between them. Germline loops: CDR1 DFQATT, CDR2 SNEGSKA (reference sequence). For the CDR3, the DNA is TGCAGTGCTAGAGATTTTAGAGGAACAGATACGCAGTATTTT. It yields the protein CSARDFRGTDTQYF.

The genes are TRBV24-1 and TRBJ2-7; D gene uncertain. V lost 1 base to trimming and J lost 6 bases, with 6 bases between them. The CDR3 is 12 residues long. Looked up from germline, CDR1 is KGHDR and CDR2 is SFDVKD. This chain's CDR3 is CATSDFGREQYF. CDR3 coding DNA: TGTGCCACCAGTGATTTTGGCCGCGAGCAGTACTTC.